This TCR beta chain is drawn from a study of glioma-infiltrating T cells. Amplification of TCR alpha and beta CDR3 regions from RNA used iRepertoire nested multiplex PCR. TCRdb passed the multiplex PCR reads through MiXCR, listing each CDR3 protein once. The profile shows approximately 190,000 distinct CDR3 sequences, more than 30% of them singletons. This clonotype has a count of ten or more. Antigen: not known. The study, taken as a whole, reports: Tissue and blood shared very few CDR3 sequences.

The sample comprised glioma tissue, nonneoplastic brain tissue, or PBMCs (not recorded which). This TCR derives from a human donor with low-grade glioma or glioblastoma, undergoing nonglioma brain surgery, or in good health (not recorded which).

The CDR3 nucleotides read TGTGCCAGCAGCTTTCTACAGAGAGGCTACACCTTC. Translation gives CASSFLQRGYTF. The chain joins TRBV7-9 to TRBJ1-2; D unresolved. The CDR3 is 12 amino acids. Trimming stripped 3 bases from V and 8 bases from J, with 10 bases between. The germline gives CDR1 SEHNR, CDR2 FQNEAQ (reference sequence).